This is a list of T cell receptor beta chains from one sample in a study of shared clonotypes between healthy human individuals. Clones were read by immunoSEQ multiplex PCR, and TCRdb kept only the in-frame ones, dropping some. Here the sample spans some 2 million clones, 85% to 95% being singletons. Sequences were obtained from naive CD8+ T cells sorted from blood. These receptors were collected from a man aged 18-30 years in good health. CDR3s include the opening cysteine and the closing phenylalanine or tryptophan. The D gene is left open where the match is weak. Expanded clones get a size class; other rows say once, few or many, or leave the size out.

j_call clone_size d_call v_call cdr3_aa cdr3_nt
TRBJ1-1 NA NA TRBV7-8 CASHRATLSGYTEAFF TGTGCCAGCCACCGTGCCACGTTAAGTGGGTACACTGAAGCTTTCTTT
TRBJ1-4 once TRBD1 TRBV6-1 CASTTGISEKLFF TGTGCCAGCACGACAGGGATTAGTGAAAAACTGTTTTTT
TRBJ2-7 NA NA TRBV4-1 CASSQETISGLSSYEQYF TGCGCCAGCAGCCAAGAAACTATCAGCGGGTTGAGCTCCTACGAGCAGTACTTC
TRBJ1-1 once NA TRBV4-1 CASSLTGQSHTEAFF TGCGCCAGCAGCCTTACAGGCCAATCTCACACTGAAGCTTTCTTT
TRBJ2-3 NA NA TRBV15 CATSIWDSTDTQYF TGTGCCACCAGCATTTGGGACAGCACAGATACGCAGTATTTT
TRBJ2-7 NA NA TRBV21-1 CASSNNYEQYF TGTGCCAGCAGCAACAACTACGAGCAGTACTTC
TRBJ1-2 NA NA TRBV7-9 CASSNNRVGKKVYTF TGTGCCAGCAGCAACAACAGGGTAGGAAAAAAGGTCTACACCTTC
TRBJ1-2 NA TRBD1 TRBV6-5 CASTQMPAGGYGYTF TGTGCCAGCACCCAAATGCCCGCAGGGGGATATGGCTACACCTTC
TRBJ1-3 NA NA TRBV6-1 CASSEFTISGNTIYF TGTGCCAGCAGTGAATTCACCATCTCTGGAAACACCATATATTTT
TRBJ2-7 NA TRBD1 TRBV9 CASSAGDRTYEQYF TGTGCCAGCAGCGCCGGGGACAGGACCTACGAGCAGTACTTC
TRBJ2-3 once NA TRBV11-2 CASSLLWGGTDTQYF TGTGCCAGCAGCCTCCTTTGGGGCGGCACAGATACGCAGTATTTT
TRBJ2-2 once NA TRBV7-9 CASNQDFTPGKLFF TGTGCCAGCAACCAGGACTTCACACCGGGGAAGCTGTTTTTT
TRBJ1-5 NA NA TRBV6-1 CASSFYQGSYQPQHF TGTGCCAGCAGTTTCTACCAGGGGTCTTATCAGCCCCAGCATTTT
TRBJ2-7 NA NA TRBV6-1 CASSEAISGIYEQYF TGTGCCAGCAGTGAAGCGATATCAGGGATATACGAGCAGTACTTC
TRBJ2-7 NA TRBD1 TRBV19 CASSIDEGGGTGYEQYF TGTGCCAGTAGTATAGACGAAGGGGGCGGCACCGGCTACGAGCAGTACTTC
TRBJ1-3 NA TRBD1 TRBV9 CASSYRDRDRTIYF TGTGCCAGCAGCTACCGGGACAGGGATCGTACCATATATTTT
TRBJ2-1 NA NA TRBV7-9 CASSPRMYSTMDEQFF TGTGCCAGCAGCCCGAGGATGTATTCCACAATGGATGAGCAGTTCTTC
TRBJ2-1 NA NA TRBV5-1 CASSLEKGEGPHNEQFF TGCGCCAGCAGCTTGGAGAAGGGGGAGGGCCCCCACAATGAGCAGTTCTTC
TRBJ1-3 NA NA TRBV9 CASSVGGLSGNTIYF TGTGCCAGCAGCGTAGGGGGACTCTCTGGAAACACCATATATTTT
TRBJ2-7 NA NA TRBV11-2 CASSLGPGDYEQYF TGTGCCAGCAGCTTAGGTCCGGGCGACTACGAGCAGTACTTC
TRBJ2-3 NA TRBD1 TRBV7-8 CASSLGTGAFSTDTQYF TGTGCCAGCAGCTTAGGGACAGGGGCTTTTAGCACAGATACGCAGTATTTT
TRBJ2-7 NA NA TRBV5-6 CASSRDASSYEQYF TGTGCCAGCAGCCGGGACGCAAGCTCCTACGAGCAGTACTTC
TRBJ2-3 NA NA TRBV7-2 CASSLAGSGHTDTQYF TGTGCCAGCAGCTTAGCGGGTAGCGGTCACACAGATACGCAGTATTTT
TRBJ1-2 NA NA TRBV6-6 CASSPAPNYGYTF TGTGCCAGCAGTCCTGCACCTAACTATGGCTACACCTTC